These 7 T cell receptor beta chains were sequenced from one sample in a study of blood T cell repertoires in COVID-19. This table comes from immunoSEQ multiplex PCR, and its TCRdb copy is limited to in-frame clones, with some not included. The sample shows about 260,000 clones, nearly 90% of them seen only once. The sequenced sample consisted of peripheral blood. All receptors come from a human donor in a cohort sampled during active COVID-19.

This clone was seen only once. The genes are TRBV4-3 and TRBJ2-7; 8 bases map to TRBD1. Trimming took 0 bases from V and 8 from J; bases not matched to a gene: 6. The CDR3 sequence is 14 residues long. Germline lookup yields CDR1 LGHNA and CDR2 YSLEER. CDR3: CASSQDPRQGKQYF. In DNA, the CDR3 is TGCGCCAGCAGCCAAGATCCGCGACAGGGGAAGCAGTACTTC.

V and J are TRBV5-4 and TRBJ2-7, with D possibly TRBD2 on 5 matching bases. CDR1 is SGHNT and CDR2 is YYREEE in the germline V gene (reference sequence). V shed 4 bases and J shed 5 bases, with 16 bases lying between them. CDR3 length equals 14 residues. As DNA, the CDR3 is TGTGCCAGCAGCCCGTGGGTGGGGAGAGACGAGCAGTACTTC. It translates to CASSPWVGRDEQYF.

This rearrangement joins TRBV7-9 to TRBJ1-2, with D unresolved. The CDR3 runs to 15 residues. CDR1 and CDR2 from the germline V gene are SEHNR and FQNEAQ (reference sequence). V lost 4 bases, J lost 4 bases, and 16 bases lay in between. CDR3 amino acids: CASSSAARVTYGYTF. In DNA form, the CDR3 reads TGTGCCAGCAGCTCTGCGGCCCGGGTAACCTATGGCTACACCTTC. The complete variable domain, with remaining parts taken from reference TRBV7-9 and TRBJ1-2, reads DTGVSQNPRHKITKRGQNVTFRCDPISEHNRLYWYRQTLGQGPEFLTYFQNEAQLEKSRLLSDRFSAERPKGSFSTLEIQRTEQGDSAMYLCASSSAARVTYGYTFGSGTRLTVV.

This chain links TRBV20-1 with TRBJ2-3, with D perhaps matching TRBD2 (5 bases). Trimming took off 7 bases at V and 5 bases at J, with 10 bases between the two ends. CDR1 DFQATT and CDR2 SNEGSKA come from the germline V gene (reference sequence). This CDR3 comprises 11 residues. CDR3 sequence: CSEPLGDTQYF. CDR3 in DNA: TGCAGTGAACCACTAGGAGATACGCAGTATTTT.

The CDR3 loop is CASSPGRRNYGYTF. Written as DNA, the CDR3 is TGTGCCAGCAGTCCAGGACGGAGGAACTATGGCTACACCTTC. J is TRBJ1-2 and V is TRBV28; no firm D call. Trimming shortened V by 5 bases and J by 2 bases, and 12 bases separated the two germline ends. From germline, CDR1 is MDHEN and CDR2 SYDVKM. The CDR3 contains 14 residues.

The chain recombines TRBV27 with TRBJ2-1; 9 bases are a match to TRBD1. The CDR3 runs to 14 residues. V lost 4 bases to trimming and J lost 7 bases; unmatched junction nucleotides: 5. The V gene's germline CDR1 is MNHEY and CDR2 SMNVEV (reference sequence). Written as DNA, the CDR3 is TGTGCCAGCAGTTGGAGGACAGGGGTTAATGAGCAGTTCTTC. It encodes CASSWRTGVNEQFF.

The chain recombines TRBV7-6 with TRBJ2-7; TRBD1 matches 7 bases. The CDR3 length is 13 residues. The germline CDR1 and CDR2 sequences are SGHVS and FNYEAQ. The V gene end was trimmed by 5 bases and the J gene end by 6 bases; junction bases not matched to a gene: 7. CDR3 sequence reads: CASSITTGVEQYF. CDR3 DNA sequence: TGTGCCAGCAGCATAACAACAGGGGTCGAGCAGTACTTC. Full variable domain (rest looked up from reference TRBV7-6 and TRBJ2-7): GAGVSQSPRYKVTKRGQDVALRCDPISGHVSLYWYRQALGQGPEFLTYFNYEAQQDKSGLPNDRFSAERPEGSISTLTIQRTEQRDSAMYRCASSITTGVEQYFGPGTRLTVT.